This entry lists 15 T cell receptor beta chains sequenced from one sample in a study of blood T cell repertoires in COVID-19. Profiling relied on immunoSEQ multiplex PCR, and the TCRdb table lists in-frame clones only, not all of them. The sample consists of roughly 180,000 clones, approximately 80% of them appearing once. Input material: peripheral blood. These receptors all stem from a middle-aged woman with COVID-19, enrolled during active disease.

The chain is built from TRBV2 and TRBJ2-7; 12 bases fit TRBD2. After removal of 5 bases from V and 0 bases from J, the junction contained 2 bases not matched to a gene. In germline, CDR1 is SNHLY, CDR2 FYNNEI. The length of the CDR3 is 15 residues. CDR3 coding DNA: TGTGCCAGCAGTTCACTAGCGGGGGGCTCCTACGAGCAGTACGTC. Its protein is CASSSLAGGSYEQYV.

This chain uses TRBV11-3 with TRBJ2-1; 7 bases line up with TRBD2. This CDR3 is 15 amino acids long. J was trimmed by 4 bases and V by 2 bases; bases with no gene match: 5. In germline, CDR1 is SGHNT, CDR2 YENEEA. This chain's CDR3 is CASSLSGGKYNEQFF. The CDR3 nucleotides are TGTGCCAGCAGCTTATCCGGGGGGAAATACAATGAGCAGTTCTTC.

This chain links TRBV7-2 with TRBJ1-1; 7 bases agree with TRBD1. There are 15 residues in the CDR3. Trimming took 1 base from V and 1 from J; bases not matched to a gene: 3. Germline loops: CDR1 SGHTA, CDR2 FQGNSA. The CDR3 is CASSLGQGGNTEAFF. The CDR3 DNA reads TGTGCCAGCAGCTTAGGGCAGGGGGGGAACACTGAAGCTTTCTTT.

The chain uses TRBV28 and TRBJ1-5; no firm D call. From germline, CDR1 is MDHEN and CDR2 SYDVKM. The CDR3 totals 13 residues. Trimming removed 7 bases at V and 6 bases at J, with 13 bases between. The CDR3 region is CASTDLDPQPQHF. For the CDR3, the DNA is TGTGCCAGCACAGACTTAGACCCTCAGCCCCAGCATTTT.

The chain carries TRBV30 and TRBJ1-1, with 7 bases identical to TRBD1. The trim removed 0 bases at V and 6 bases at J, leaving 7 bases unmatched. This CDR3 is 14 amino acids long. Germline V CDR1 and CDR2: GTSNPN, SVGIG (reference sequence). Here the CDR3 DNA reads TGTGCCTGGAGTGTTGGAACAGGGGTACCTGAAGCTTTCTTT. This gives the protein CAWSVGTGVPEAFF.

The chain uses TRBV7-8 and TRBJ1-5; D is ambiguous. V was shortened by 4 bases and J by 6 bases, with 10 bases between the two germline ends. The CDR3 length is 13 residues. CDR1 is SGHVS, CDR2 FQNEAQ, per germline. CDR3 loop: CASSSRRGQPQHF. The DNA for the CDR3 is TGTGCCAGCAGCTCCCGACGGGGTCAGCCCCAGCATTTT.

V is TRBV12-3 or TRBV12-4 and J is TRBJ1-2; possible D gene TRBD1, 6 bases. The CDR3 loop spans 12 amino acids. Trimming removed 5 bases at V and 4 bases at J, with 8 bases between. CDR3 DNA: TGTGCCAGCAGTCCGGACAGCTATGGCTACACCTTC. This encodes CASSPDSYGYTF.

The chain is built from TRBV18 and TRBJ2-7; D is perhaps TRBD2 (6 bases). Per the germline V gene, CDR1 is KGHSH and CDR2 is LQKENI. The length of the CDR3 is 15 residues. Trimming cost V 4 bases and J 2 bases, with 15 bases left between them. This CDR3 reads CASSLGPSETYEQYF. In DNA, the CDR3 is TGTGCCAGCTCACTGGGACCTAGCGAGACCTACGAGCAGTACTTC.

This rearrangement joins TRBV5-6 to TRBJ2-2, with a possible D match to TRBD2 (6 bases). The CDR3 has 13 residues. Trimming left V 4 bases short and J 9 bases short, with 13 bases between. Germline-derived CDR1 and CDR2 are SGHDT and YYEEEE. In DNA, the CDR3 is TGTGCCAGCAGCCTTGGACTACTAAGGGAGCTGTTTTTT. Protein sequence: CASSLGLLRELFF.

The chain combines TRBV7-9 with TRBJ1-4; tentatively, D is TRBD1 (5 bases). CDR1 is SEHNR, CDR2 FQNEAQ, per germline (reference sequence). The CDR3 has 14 residues. Trimming cost V 5 bases and J 8 bases, with 15 bases left between them. The CDR3 nucleotides read TGTGCCAGCAGCAGGGGCGAGGTTAGGGAAAAACTGTTTTTT. Translating gives CASSRGEVREKLFF.

The chain is built from TRBV20-1 and TRBJ1-2; no clear D gene. V gave up 4 bases and J gave up 4 bases, with 7 bases separating them. This CDR3 contains 11 residues. The V gene's germline CDR1 is DFQATT and CDR2 SNEGSKA (reference sequence). CDR3 DNA: TGCAGTGCTACGAACAGCTATGGCTACACCTTC. This codes for CSATNSYGYTF.

The chain links TRBV5-6 to TRBJ1-1; D is possibly TRBD1 (6 bases). V lost 5 bases and J 4 bases, leaving 18 bases between the germline ends. This CDR3 region has 15 residues. Germline lookup yields CDR1 SGHDT and CDR2 YYEEEE. CDR3: CASRHTPQGSTEAFF. DNA for the CDR3: TGTGCCAGCAGACATACACCCCAGGGGAGCACTGAAGCTTTCTTT. The entire variable domain, with the rest obtained from reference TRBV5-6 and TRBJ1-1, is as follows: DAGVTQSPTHLIKTRGQQVTLRCSPKSGHDTVSWYQQALGQGPQFIFQYYEEEERQRGNFPDRFSGHQFPNYSSELNVNALLLGDSALYLCASRHTPQGSTEAFFGQGTRLTVV.

The chain has TRBV15 and TRBJ2-5; tentatively, D is TRBD1 (5 bases). The germline CDR1 and CDR2 sequences are LNHNV and YYDKDF (reference sequence). Deletions cut 2 bases from V and 0 bases from J, with 13 bases between. The CDR3 extends over 16 amino acids. The DNA for the CDR3 is TGTGCCACCAGCAGAACCACGGACATCCACCAAGAGACCCAGTACTTC. It yields the protein CATSRTTDIHQETQYF.

This rearrangement joins TRBV5-4 to TRBJ2-1; D is perhaps TRBD2 (5 bases). V lost 4 bases and J 3 bases, leaving 20 bases between the germline ends. The germline CDR1 and CDR2 sequences are SGHNT and YYREEE (reference sequence). The CDR3 runs to 17 residues. This CDR3 is CASSEAATGILYNEQFF. The CDR3 DNA reads as TGTGCCAGCAGCGAGGCCGCCACCGGGATTCTCTACAATGAGCAGTTCTTC.

This clone was detected once. This chain links TRBV7-3 with TRBJ2-1, with D uncertain. V lost 5 bases and J lost 8, with 13 bases in between. Germline CDR1 is SGHTA and CDR2 is FQGTGA. The length of the CDR3 is 13 residues. CDR3 coding DNA: TGTGCCAGCAGCCGATCCGAGAGCGATGAGCAGTTCTTC. This encodes CASSRSESDEQFF.